This T cell receptor beta chain was obtained from a study of blood T cell repertoires in COVID-19. CDR1 SGDLS and CDR2 YYNGEE come from the germline V gene. The CDR3 sequence is 13 residues long. The ends were cut back, 5 bases at V and 5 bases at J, with 13 bases in the middle. Here immunoSEQ multiplex PCR was the method, and the copy in TCRdb shows in-frame clones only, minus some. The sample carries approximately 110,000 clones, about three quarters recorded once. The specimen was peripheral blood. The rearrangement joins TRBV9 to TRBJ2-5; no clear D gene. The source is a man at least 80 years old with acute or convalescent COVID-19. CDR3 sequence: CASSYSPGETQYF. DNA of the CDR3: TGTGCCAGCAGTTATAGTCCCGGGGAGACCCAGTACTTC. The full variable domain, completed using reference TRBV9 and TRBJ2-5, is DSGVTQTPKHLITATGQRVTLRCSPRSGDLSVYWYQQSLDQGLQFLIQYYNGEERAKGNILERFSAQQFPDLHSELNLSSLELGDSALYFCASSYSPGETQYFGPGTRLLVL.